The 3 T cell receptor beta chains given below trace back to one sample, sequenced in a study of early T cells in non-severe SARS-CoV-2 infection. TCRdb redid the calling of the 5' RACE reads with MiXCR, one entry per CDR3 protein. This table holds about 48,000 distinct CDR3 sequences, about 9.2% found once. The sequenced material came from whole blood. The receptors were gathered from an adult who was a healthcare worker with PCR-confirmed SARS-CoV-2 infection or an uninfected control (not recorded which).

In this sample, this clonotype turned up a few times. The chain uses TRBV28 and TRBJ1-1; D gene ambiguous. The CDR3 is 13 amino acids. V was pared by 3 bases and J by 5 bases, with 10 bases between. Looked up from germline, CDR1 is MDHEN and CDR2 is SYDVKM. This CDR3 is CASSLRLGTEAFF. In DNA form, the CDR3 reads TGTGCCAGCAGTTTGCGGTTAGGGACTGAAGCTTTCTTT.

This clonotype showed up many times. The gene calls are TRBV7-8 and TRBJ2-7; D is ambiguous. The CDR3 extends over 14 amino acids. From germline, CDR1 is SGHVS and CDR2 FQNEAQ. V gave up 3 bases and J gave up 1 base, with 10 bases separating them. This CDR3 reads CASSFLSGSYEQYF. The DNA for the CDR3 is TGTGCCAGCAGCTTCCTAAGTGGATCCTACGAGCAGTACTTC.

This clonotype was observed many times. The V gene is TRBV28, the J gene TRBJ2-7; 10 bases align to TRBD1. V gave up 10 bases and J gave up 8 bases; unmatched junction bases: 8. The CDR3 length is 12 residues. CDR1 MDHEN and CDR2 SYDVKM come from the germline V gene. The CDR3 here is CATGTGVVQQYF. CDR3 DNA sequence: TGTGCCACGGGGACAGGGGTAGTTCAGCAGTACTTC. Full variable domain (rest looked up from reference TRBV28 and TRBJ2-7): DVKVTQSSRYLVKRTGEKVFLECVQDMDHENMFWYRQDPGLGLRLIYFSYDVKMKEKGDIPEGYSVSREKKERFSLILESASTNQTSMYLCATGTGVVQQYFGPGTRLTVT.